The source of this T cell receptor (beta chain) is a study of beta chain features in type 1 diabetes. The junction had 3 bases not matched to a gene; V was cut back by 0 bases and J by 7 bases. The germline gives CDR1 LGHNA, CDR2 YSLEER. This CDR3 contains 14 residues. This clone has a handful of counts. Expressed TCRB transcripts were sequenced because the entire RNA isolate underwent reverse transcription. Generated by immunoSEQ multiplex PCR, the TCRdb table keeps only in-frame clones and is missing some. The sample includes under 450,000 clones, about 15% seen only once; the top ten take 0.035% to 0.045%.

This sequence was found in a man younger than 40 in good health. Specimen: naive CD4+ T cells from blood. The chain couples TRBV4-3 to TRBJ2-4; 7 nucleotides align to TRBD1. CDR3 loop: CASSQEPTGNIQYF. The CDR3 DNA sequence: TGCGCCAGCAGCCAAGAACCGACAGGGAACATTCAGTACTTC.